This T cell receptor (beta chain) was documented in a study of Ad26.COV2.S vaccination and SARS-CoV-2 variants. Study context: Once, or twice with 56 days between doses, Ad26.COV2.S was given intramuscularly.

For this clone: The antigen remains unidentified.

Study-wide results and limits: In TCR breadth and depth analyses, total T cell responses may have been underestimated.

The protocol was immunoSEQ multiplex PCR, while the TCRdb copy is restricted to in-frame clones and leaves out a portion. The data hold 300,000 to 350,000 clones, with 75% to 90% observed a single time. The V gene lost 6 bases and the J gene lost 0 bases, with 6 bases spanning the gap. The CDR3 has 12 residues. Per the germline V gene, CDR1 is SQVTM and CDR2 is ANQGSEA. Treatment described: approximately 18 received Ad26.COV2.S at low or high dose, single or two shots; roughly five received placebo; per-sample allocation not given. Repertoires come from day 63 after the first vaccine or placebo injection. Donation came from an adult in Boston who was aged 18-55 years.

This receptor was obtained from a person aged 18 to 65 who received the Ad26.COV2.S COVID-19 vaccine or a placebo. Sequenced material: peripheral blood, taken in a trial of Ad26.COV2.S vaccine versus placebo. The chain is built from TRBV29-1 and TRBJ1-3, with unresolved D. The CDR3 DNA is TGCAGCGTATACATCTCTGGAAACACCATATATTTT. Translation: CSVYISGNTIYF.